This TCR beta chain was captured in a study of shared clonotypes between healthy human individuals. Here immunoSEQ multiplex PCR was the method, and the copy in TCRdb shows in-frame clones only, minus some. The sample has about 330,000 clones; roughly 70% are singletons. V shed 6 bases and J shed 1 base, with 10 bases lying between them. Germline loops: CDR1 MNHEY, CDR2 SVGAGI. This CDR3 comprises 13 residues. The sequenced sample consisted of memory CD4+ T cells sorted from blood. Subset: CD45RA-negative fraction. This receptor was obtained from a man in his thirties or forties in good health. The chain recombines TRBV6-5 with TRBJ2-7; tentative D call: TRBD2 (5 bases). DNA for the CDR3: TGTGCCAGCAGCCGTCCGGGGTCCTACGAGCAGTACTTC. Translating it yields CASSRPGSYEQYF.